A single sample is the source of the 27 T cell receptor beta chains below, sequenced in a study of vaccination effects on CD4 cells after COVID-19. Profiling relied on immunoSEQ multiplex PCR, and the TCRdb table lists in-frame clones only, not all of them. The sample consists of tens of thousands of clones, less than 85% of them appearing once. Before any sequencing was done, the ViraFEST assay used viral peptide pools to expand antigen-specific CD4+ T cells. It was after approximately 11 days of culture that CD4+ T cells were isolated. None of these healthy vaccinees had been infected with SARS-CoV-2 before vaccination. No antigen has been identified for these receptors. The sample consisted of CD4+ T cells from PBMCs cultured with HCoV-NL63 spike peptides, taken before COVID-19 vaccination. These receptors were obtained from a human donor who received a COVID-19 vaccine.

The V gene is TRBV9, the J gene TRBJ1-3; D gene uncertain. CDR1 is SGDLS and CDR2 is YYNGEE in the germline V gene. This CDR3 spans 13 amino acids. The germline V and J ends were trimmed by 6 bases and 0 bases, with 7 bases remaining between them. The DNA of the CDR3 is TGTGCCAGCACTCCCATCTCTGGAAACACCATATATTTT. Translation: CASTPISGNTIYF. The whole variable domain, filled in from reference TRBV9 and TRBJ1-3, reads DSGVTQTPKHLITATGQRVTLRCSPRSGDLSVYWYQQSLDQGLQFLIQYYNGEERAKGNILERFSAQQFPDLHSELNLSSLELGDSALYFCASTPISGNTIYFGEGSWLTVV.

The genes are TRBV24-1 and TRBJ2-6; D uncertain. CDR3 length: 14 amino acids. V was clipped by 6 bases and J by 2 bases, with 7 bases between them. Per germline, CDR1 KGHDR and CDR2 SFDVKD. CDR3 bases: TGTGCCACCAGTATGGCTACTGGGGCCAACGTCCTGACTTTC. Translation gives CATSMATGANVLTF.

J is TRBJ2-7 and V is TRBV7-9, with TRBD2 matching 7 bases. CDR3 length: 15 residues. Germline CDR1 is SEHNR and CDR2 is FQNEAQ (reference sequence). After removal of 5 bases from V and 3 bases from J, the junction contained 10 bases not matched to a gene. The CDR3 DNA follows: TGTGCCAGCAGCACCGGTGGGGGGGTAGGCTACGAGCAGTACGTC. This translates into CASSTGGGVGYEQYV.

The J gene is TRBJ2-4, the V gene TRBV7-9, with D hard to call. The germline V gene has CDR1 SEHNR and CDR2 FQNEAQ (reference sequence). Trimming pared 1 base from V and 0 bases from J, leaving 10 bases between. The CDR3 runs 16 residues. The CDR3 is CASSLGQLLAKNIQYF. Here the CDR3 DNA reads TGTGCCAGCAGCTTAGGCCAGCTGCTAGCCAAAAACATTCAGTACTTC.

V gene TRBV5-1 combines with J gene TRBJ2-5; the match to TRBD2 covers 16 bases. Trimming cost V 5 bases and J 5 bases; bases outside gene matches: 15. The CDR3 runs to 19 residues. CDR1 and CDR2 from the germline V gene are SGHRS and YFSETQ. The CDR3 is CASRHMQGTSGGAGETQYF. CDR3 DNA: TGCGCCAGCAGACACATGCAGGGGACTAGCGGGGGGGCCGGTGAGACCCAGTACTTC.

This chain connects TRBV10-2 to TRBJ2-3, with D uncertain. The germline gives CDR1 WSHSY, CDR2 SAAADI. V lost 0 bases and J 2 bases, leaving 9 bases between the germline ends. There are 15 residues in the CDR3. Here the CDR3 reads CASSESKTFTDTQYF. As DNA, the CDR3 is TGCGCCAGCAGTGAGTCGAAGACTTTCACAGATACGCAGTATTTT.

This chain connects TRBV7-2 to TRBJ1-5; D is undetermined. Germline CDR1 reads SGHTA; CDR2 reads FQGNSA. The CDR3 consists of 13 residues. The V end was cut by 7 bases, the J end by 6 bases, with 13 bases between. As DNA, the CDR3 is TGTGCCAGCACCTATAGTCCGGTTCAGCCCCAGCATTTT. This translates into CASTYSPVQPQHF.

This chain uses TRBV6-5 with TRBJ1-5; no clear D. The CDR3 length is 15 residues. Germline V CDR1 and CDR2: MNHEY, SVGAGI. Trimming pared 8 bases from V and 0 bases from J, leaving 14 bases between. CDR3 amino acids: CASLPVVISNQPQHF. The CDR3 DNA follows: TGTGCCAGCCTCCCGGTGGTAATTAGCAATCAGCCCCAGCATTTT.

This clone is classed as medium-sized. V usage is TRBV18 and J usage is TRBJ2-5; D may be TRBD1 (6 bases). Germline V gene data show CDR1 as KGHSH and CDR2 as LQKENI. Trimming took 4 bases from V and 5 from J, leaving 8 bases between them. This CDR3 contains 12 residues. The CDR3 nucleotides are TGTGCCAGCTCACAGAGGGGGGAGACCCAGTACTTC. Its protein is CASSQRGETQYF.

This clone was detected only once. The CDR3 loop reads CASSPGLAGGQLSTDTQYF. CDR3 DNA sequence: TGTGCCAGCAGCCCTGGACTAGCGGGGGGTCAGCTCAGCACAGATACGCAGTATTTT. V and J are TRBV11-3 and TRBJ2-3; TRBD2 agrees at 14 bases. The CDR3 spans 19 residues. V gave up 5 bases and J gave up 0 bases; unmatched junction bases: 10. The germline gives CDR1 SGHNT, CDR2 YENEEA. Full variable domain (remainder filled in from reference TRBV11-3 and TRBJ2-3): EAGVVQSPRYKIIEKKQPVAFWCNPISGHNTLYWYLQNLGQGPELLIRYENEEAVDDSQLPKDRFSAERLKGVDSTLKIQPAELGDSAVYLCASSPGLAGGQLSTDTQYFGPGTRLTVL.

The chain recombines TRBV7-2 with TRBJ1-6; 8 nucleotides line up with TRBD1. Germline V lookup: CDR1 SGHTA, CDR2 FQGNSA. After removal of 5 bases from V and 0 bases from J, the junction contained 6 bases not matched to a gene. This CDR3 has 17 amino acids. The CDR3 here is CASSPDRVSSYNSPLHF. The CDR3 coding sequence is TGTGCCAGCAGCCCGGACAGGGTCAGCTCCTATAATTCACCCCTCCACTTT.

This chain links TRBV30 with TRBJ2-3, with no clear D. Trimming shortened V by 2 bases and J by 2 bases, and 11 bases separated the two germline ends. Germline V CDR1 and CDR2: GTSNPN, SVGIG (reference sequence). There are 14 residues in the CDR3. In DNA, the CDR3 is TGTGCCTGGAGTTGGTCGATAAACACAGATACGCAGTATTTT. The encoded protein is CAWSWSINTDTQYF.

This clone was counted between two and nine times. The chain combines TRBV19 with TRBJ1-1; D is undetermined. V lost 4 bases to trimming and J lost 2 bases, with 17 bases between them. This CDR3 region has 16 residues. CDR1 is LNHDA, CDR2 SQIVND, per germline (reference sequence). For the CDR3, the DNA is TGTGCCAGTAGTAGATCGGCAGTAGTAGTCAACACTGAAGCTTTCTTT. Its protein is CASSRSAVVVNTEAFF.

The V call is TRBV7-2, the J call TRBJ2-1; the D call may be TRBD1 or TRBD2 (5 bases each). Germline CDR1 is SGHTA and CDR2 is FQGNSA. The CDR3 runs to 16 residues. V was trimmed by 7 bases and J by 10 bases, leaving 26 bases between them. Here the CDR3 DNA reads TGTGCCAGCACCCCGAGAACGACATCCGGGGCTCGGGAGCAGTTCTTC. As protein: CASTPRTTSGAREQFF.

The J gene is TRBJ1-2, the V gene TRBV6-5; 9 nucleotides match TRBD1. The CDR3 sequence is 15 residues long. CDR1 MNHEY and CDR2 SVGAGI come from the germline V gene. The J segment lost 8 bases and the V segment lost 0 bases, leaving 7 bases of the junction unmatched. The CDR3 DNA reads TGTGCCAGCAGTTACTCGGAGCCGGGACAGGGAGGCTACACCTTC. This codes for CASSYSEPGQGGYTF.

This clone appeared once. This chain uses TRBV7-6 with TRBJ2-1, with D possibly TRBD1 on 6 matching bases. The V gene lost 2 bases and the J gene lost 8 bases, with 22 bases spanning the gap. This CDR3 has 17 amino acids. CDR1 SGHVS and CDR2 FNYEAQ come from the germline V gene. This CDR3 reads CASSLQGTLYLADEQFF. CDR3 nucleotide sequence: TGTGCCAGCAGCTTACAGGGGACCCTCTACCTGGCGGATGAGCAGTTCTTC.

The chain links TRBV6-5 to TRBJ2-2; 7 bases agree with TRBD1. The CDR3 totals 15 residues. J was trimmed by 3 bases and V by 2 bases; bases with no gene match: 3. The V gene's germline CDR1 is MNHEY and CDR2 SVGAGI. CDR3 DNA sequence: TGTGCCAGCAGTTACATGACAGGGCACACCGGGGAGCTGTTTTTT. Its protein product is CASSYMTGHTGELFF.

The rearrangement joins TRBV5-1 to TRBJ2-2; 8 bases match TRBD1. The CDR3 is made up of 17 amino acids. After removal of 0 bases from V and 7 bases from J, the junction contained 11 bases not matched to a gene. The germline V gene encodes CDR1 SGHRS and CDR2 YFSETQ. In nucleotides, the CDR3 is TGCGCCAGCAGCTTGGATAGGACAGGGAGGATGAACGGGGAGCTGTTTTTT. Its translation is CASSLDRTGRMNGELFF.

The chain uses TRBV7-2 and TRBJ2-3, with 7 bases lining up with TRBD2. The CDR3 consists of 12 residues. Looked up from germline, CDR1 is SGHTA and CDR2 is FQGNSA. Trimming at V came to 5 bases and at J to 10 bases, leaving 6 bases not matched to a gene. The CDR3 sequence: CASSTRLAAQYF. The CDR3 bases are TGTGCCAGCAGCACCCGACTAGCAGCGCAGTATTTT.

V gene TRBV7-3 combines with J gene TRBJ2-2, with 7 nucleotides matching TRBD1. Per the germline V gene, CDR1 is SGHTA and CDR2 is FQGTGA. This CDR3 has 14 amino acids. Losses at the gene ends were 6 bases for V and 5 bases for J; bases not matched to a gene: 6. CDR3 in amino acids: CASRPDRVTGELFF. Here the CDR3 DNA reads TGTGCCAGCAGACCTGACAGGGTTACCGGGGAGCTGTTTTTT. The entire variable domain, with the rest obtained from reference TRBV7-3 and TRBJ2-2, is as follows: GAGVSQTPSNKVTEKGKYVELRCDPISGHTALYWYRQSLGQGPEFLIYFQGTGAADDSGLPNDRFFAVRPEGSVSTLKIQRTERGDSAVYLCASRPDRVTGELFFGEGSRLTVL.

The CDR3 sequence: CASNRLAGGRTGELFF. The DNA for the CDR3 is TGTGCCAGCAACCGATTAGCGGGGGGGCGGACCGGGGAGCTGTTTTTT. V usage is TRBV9 and J usage is TRBJ2-2, with 11 bases that match TRBD2. The CDR3 is made up of 16 amino acids. The J segment lost 5 bases and the V segment lost 6 bases, leaving 9 bases of the junction unmatched. Germline V gene data show CDR1 as SGDLS and CDR2 as YYNGEE.

A few counts support this clone. The chain combines TRBV6-5 with TRBJ2-1; D may be TRBD2 (5 bases). Germline V gives CDR1 MNHEY, CDR2 SVGAGI. The CDR3 extends over 15 amino acids. Trimming removed 5 bases at V and 6 bases at J, with 17 bases between. CDR3 sequence reads: CASSKNFQAGNEQFF. DNA of the CDR3: TGTGCCAGCAGTAAGAACTTTCAGGCGGGCAATGAGCAGTTCTTC.

This chain uses TRBV6-5 with TRBJ1-6; 7 bases are shared with TRBD1. Germline V gives CDR1 MNHEY, CDR2 SVGAGI. This CDR3 has 14 residues. Unmatched junction bases numbered 2, after V lost 2 bases and J lost 7 bases. Here the CDR3 reads CASSYAGGNSPLHF. As DNA, the CDR3 is TGTGCCAGCAGTTACGCAGGGGGGAATTCACCCCTCCACTTT.

The chain joins TRBV3-1 (or the pseudogene TRBV3-2) to TRBJ1-6; TRBD1 agrees at 8 bases. The J segment lost 7 bases and the V segment lost 4 bases, leaving 6 bases of the junction unmatched. Germline CDR1 reads LGHDT; CDR2 reads YNNKEL (reference sequence). The CDR3 spans 15 residues. The CDR3 loop is CASSLRQGANSPLHF. The CDR3 DNA follows: TGTGCCAGCAGCCTAAGGCAGGGGGCGAATTCACCCCTCCACTTT.

This clone was found once. V usage is TRBV19 and J usage is TRBJ1-2; 10 bases map to TRBD1. V lost 5 bases to trimming and J lost 5 bases; unmatched junction nucleotides: 2. The CDR3 extends over 13 amino acids. Per germline, CDR1 LNHDA and CDR2 SQIVND (reference sequence). The CDR3 loop reads CASSGGQGYGYTF. DNA of the CDR3: TGTGCCAGTAGTGGGGGACAGGGGTATGGCTACACCTTC.

The chain carries TRBV6-5 and TRBJ1-3, with unresolved D. Trimming took 2 bases from V and 4 from J, leaving 6 bases between them. This CDR3 region has 13 residues. In germline, CDR1 is MNHEY, CDR2 SVGAGI. The CDR3 protein is CASSYRQGNTIYF. The CDR3 nucleotides read TGTGCCAGCAGTTACCGGCAGGGAAACACCATATATTTT.

The chain carries TRBV7-3 and TRBJ2-5; 9 nucleotides align to TRBD2. CDR1 SGHTA and CDR2 FQGTGA come from the germline V gene. The J segment lost 4 bases and the V segment lost 2 bases, leaving 5 bases of the junction unmatched. There are 15 residues in the CDR3. The CDR3 DNA sequence: TGTGCCAGCAGCTTAGGCGGGGGGGCCGCAGAGACCCAGTACTTC. This translates into CASSLGGGAAETQYF.